This entry describes one T cell receptor (beta chain). The CDR3 is 14 amino acids. Trimming cost V 0 bases and J 4 bases, with 9 bases left between them. Germline lookup yields CDR1 MNHEY and CDR2 SMNVEV (reference sequence). Sequencing relied on a cDNA template that was reverse transcribed from extracted RNA. Data came from immunoSEQ multiplex PCR; TCRdb stores just in-frame clones and leaves some out. The data contain hundreds of thousands of clones, 57% of them seen just once; the ten biggest clones take up under 0.5%. The sample is drawn from a study of CD8+ T cells in alopecia areata. Across the study: Tofacitinib was taken orally by treated patients, and the dose was 5 to 10 mg twice daily. The tofacitinib course ran for 6 to 18 months and was followed by 6 months off drug.

PBMCs provided sorted CD4+ and CD8+ T cells. This receptor was taken from a human donor with alopecia areata. The sequenced sample was CD4+ T cells sorted from blood, obtained at week 0. The chain employs TRBV27 and TRBJ1-2; no clear D gene. This CDR3 reads CASSLSGRFYGYTF. The CDR3 region has the DNA TGTGCCAGCAGTTTATCAGGACGGTTCTATGGCTACACCTTC.